Listed here are 7 T cell receptor beta chains from one sample, sequenced in a study of CD8 T cells in ankylosing spondylitis. One entry per CDR3 protein results from TCRdb running MiXCR on the 5' RACE reads. Found here are 200,000 to 250,000 distinct CDR3 sequences, roughly 10% of them singletons; the top ten hold roughly 6.8%. The sample taken for sequencing was blood, either unsorted or a sorted T cell fraction (not recorded which). The receptor set was obtained from a male donor with ankylosing spondylitis or in good health (not recorded which).

This clonotype was seen many times. The V gene is TRBV5-5, the J gene TRBJ2-3; D uncertain. Germline assignment: CDR1 SGHKS and CDR2 YYEKEE (reference sequence). V was trimmed by 2 bases and J by 1 base, leaving 5 bases between them. The CDR3 is 13 residues long. The CDR3 here is CASSFSGTDTQYF. The CDR3 coding sequence is TGTGCCAGCAGCTTTTCGGGCACAGATACGCAGTATTTT.

This clonotype turned up a few times. The genes are TRBV11-1 and TRBJ2-3, with 8 bases lining up with TRBD1. The CDR3 sequence is 18 residues long. V trimming: 1 base; J trimming: 0 bases; junction bases outside the gene matches: 9. From germline, CDR1 is SGHAT and CDR2 FQDESV (reference sequence). CDR3 DNA sequence: TGTGCCAGCAGCTTAGTCCTACAGGGGGAAACTAGCACAGATACGCAGTATTTT. This gives the protein CASSLVLQGETSTDTQYF.

The chain joins TRBV29-1 to TRBJ1-1, with 9 bases matching TRBD1. The CDR3 runs to 12 residues. J lost 7 bases, V lost 4 bases, and 4 bases had no gene match. The germline CDR1 and CDR2 sequences are SQVTM and ANQGSEA. CDR3 nucleotide sequence: TGCAGCGTTGGACAGGGGGGGAGTGAAGCTTTCTTT. This gives the protein CSVGQGGSEAFF. The full variable domain, in which reference TRBV29-1 and TRBJ1-1 provide the parts outside the CDR3, is SAVISQKPSRDICQRGTSLTIQCQVDSQVTMMFWYRQQPGQSLTLIATANQGSEATYESGFVIDKFPISRPNLTFSTLTVSNMSPEDSSIYLCSVGQGGSEAFFGQGTRLTVV.

The V gene is TRBV6-5, the J gene TRBJ2-7; 8 bases are shared with TRBD2. The junction had 6 bases not matched to a gene; V was cut back by 3 bases and J by 5 bases. Germline V CDR1 and CDR2: MNHEY, SVGAGI. The CDR3 spans 14 residues. The chain's CDR3 is CASSYREGFHEQYF. CDR3 nucleotide sequence: TGTGCCAGCAGTTATCGGGAGGGCTTCCACGAGCAGTACTTC.

This clonotype was found many times. The V gene is TRBV15, the J gene TRBJ2-1; D perhaps matches TRBD1 (6 bases). Looked up from germline, CDR1 is LNHNV and CDR2 is YYDKDF (reference sequence). The CDR3 covers 15 residues. Trimming shortened V by 2 bases and J by 7 bases, and 15 bases separated the two germline ends. The CDR3 region is CATSRTTGLGNEQFF. CDR3 DNA: TGTGCCACCAGCAGAACTACAGGGTTGGGGAATGAGCAGTTCTTC.

The chain employs TRBV28 and TRBJ2-5, with D tentatively TRBD2 (5 bases). Germline lookup yields CDR1 MDHEN and CDR2 SYDVKM. V lost 6 bases, J lost 1 base, and 15 bases lay in between. This CDR3 region has 15 residues. CDR3 loop: CASRPRRGFQETQYF. CDR3 DNA: TGTGCCAGCAGACCTCGACGGGGATTCCAAGAGACCCAGTACTTC.

This clonotype was seen at least ten times. This chain joins TRBV19 and TRBJ1-1; D is ambiguous. V lost 3 bases, J lost 1 base, and 6 bases lay in between. There are 13 residues in the CDR3. CDR1 is LNHDA and CDR2 is SQIVND in the germline V gene (reference sequence). The CDR3 here is CASSIGTNTEAFF. DNA of the CDR3: TGTGCCAGTAGTATCGGTACGAACACTGAAGCTTTCTTT.